This entry lists 25 T cell receptor beta chains sequenced from one sample in a study of CXCR3-negative and CXCR3-positive naive CD8 T cells. UMI-labeled TRB cDNA libraries were prepared by 5' RACE. From its re-call of the 5' RACE reads, TCRdb lists each CDR3 protein once, without DNA. This repertoire includes thousands of distinct CDR3 sequences. Sequencing was performed on naive CXCR3- CD8+ T cells from blood. The subset here: CD45RO-CCR7+CD27+CD95- naive CD8+ T cells lacking CXCR3 (TNR3-). The receptor set was obtained from a human donor in good health. Some clones in this sample may be carry-over from other donors' samples.

The V call is TRBV12-3 or TRBV12-4, the J call TRBJ2-5. This CDR3 has 11 residues. The CDR3 reads CASSFGETQYF.

This clonotype ranks as medium-sized in terms of frequency. The gene calls are TRBV28 and TRBJ2-7. In germline, CDR1 is MDHEN, CDR2 SYDVKM. The length of the CDR3 is 12 residues. This CDR3 reads CASSPTLHEQYF. The full variable domain, completed using reference TRBV28 and TRBJ2-7, is DVKVTQSSRYLVKRTGEKVFLECVQDMDHENMFWYRQDPGLGLRLIYFSYDVKMKEKGDIPEGYSVSREKKERFSLILESASTNQTSMYLCASSPTLHEQYFGPGTRLTVT.

This clonotype is classed as medium-sized by frequency. The V gene is TRBV4-1, the J gene TRBJ2-1; TCRdb selects TRBD2, and the lack of DNA leaves this call unchecked. The CDR3 spans 16 residues. The V gene's germline CDR1 is MGHRA and CDR2 YSYEKL. The CDR3: CASSWREGSSYNEQFF.

This rearrangement joins TRBV27 to TRBJ1-4. Germline-derived CDR1 and CDR2 are MNHEY and SMNVEV (reference sequence). There are 14 residues in the CDR3. CDR3 region: CASSPRGLDEKLFF.

The rearrangement joins TRBV27 to TRBJ2-1; TCRdb selects TRBD2, and the lack of DNA leaves this call unchecked. The CDR3 spans 16 residues. The germline V gene has CDR1 MNHEY and CDR2 SMNVEV (reference sequence). CDR3 sequence reads: CATTGSALAAYNEQFF.

In terms of frequency, this clonotype is medium-sized (0.01 to 0.1%). The chain combines TRBV7-8 with TRBJ2-1; no DNA is available, so the TRBD2 call from TCRdb remains unchecked. CDR3 length: 17 amino acids. Germline CDR1 and CDR2: SGHVS and FQNEAQ. Here the CDR3 reads CASSFAMAGGMYNEQFF.

The chain uses TRBV10-1 and TRBJ2-7. Germline CDR1 and CDR2: WNHNN and SYGVQD (reference sequence). CDR3 length: 14 residues. The CDR3 loop is CASSSSGRAYEQYF.

This clonotype counts as medium-sized by frequency. The chain uses TRBV29-1 and TRBJ2-4; TCRdb selects TRBD2, and the lack of DNA leaves this call unchecked. The CDR3 sequence is 17 residues long. Germline lookup yields CDR1 SQVTM and CDR2 ANQGSEA. CDR3 residues: CSVEEVRLAGAKNIQYF.

The rearrangement links TRBV11-2 to TRBJ2-1; TCRdb gives TRBD1 as the D gene, but with no DNA this cannot be confirmed. Germline CDR1 SGHAT, CDR2 FQNNGV. This CDR3 is 16 amino acids long. The chain's CDR3 is CASSQPGPSSYNEQFF.

This rearrangement joins TRBV5-1 to TRBJ2-1; TCRdb designates TRBD2, a call that cannot be tested without DNA. Germline CDR1 is SGHRS and CDR2 is YFSETQ. The CDR3 extends over 16 amino acids. This CDR3 reads CASSLITRSTYNEQFF.

The genes are TRBV12-3 or TRBV12-4 and TRBJ1-1. The CDR3 has 13 amino acids. The CDR3 loop is CASSFSRGGEAFF.

V usage is TRBV10-1 and J usage is TRBJ2-3. CDR3 length equals 13 residues. The V gene's germline CDR1 is WNHNN and CDR2 SYGVQD (reference sequence). CDR3: CASSQDSTDTQYF.

This clonotype is deemed medium-sized (0.01 to 0.1%) by its frequency. The CDR3 region is CASSSGDTNNEQFF. The rearrangement links TRBV7-6 to TRBJ2-1; there is no DNA to check the TCRdb D call of TRBD1. From germline, CDR1 is SGHVS and CDR2 FNYEAQ. The CDR3 consists of 14 residues.

The chain couples TRBV29-1 to TRBJ2-7; TCRdb's D call of TRBD1 is untestable without DNA. The CDR3 covers 12 residues. Per germline, CDR1 SQVTM and CDR2 ANQGSEA. The CDR3 sequence is CSVRTGAYEQYF.

This clonotype is labeled medium-sized based on frequency. This chain connects TRBV6-5 to TRBJ2-7; TCRdb indicates TRBD1, and absent DNA this call remains unverified. The CDR3 extends over 14 amino acids. Germline V lookup: CDR1 MNHEY, CDR2 SVGAGI. The CDR3: CASSRQGLSYEQYF.

The chain combines TRBV7-9 with TRBJ2-5. This CDR3 region has 12 residues. The germline CDR1 and CDR2 sequences are SEHNR and FQNEAQ (reference sequence). CDR3 residues: CASRIVQETQYF.

The chain employs TRBV28 and TRBJ2-7; TCRdb proposes TRBD2, but this gene call is untestable without DNA. CDR1 and CDR2 (germline): MDHEN, SYDVKM. This CDR3 is 14 amino acids long. The CDR3 region is CASSSTPAGYEQYF.

This clonotype counts as medium-sized by frequency. V usage is TRBV7-9 and J usage is TRBJ1-5; checking the TCRdb D call of TRBD1 is not possible without DNA. Germline V lookup: CDR1 SEHNR, CDR2 FQNEAQ (reference sequence). The CDR3 contains 15 residues. CDR3 residues: CASSLAPGRGEAQHF.

Measured by frequency, this clonotype is medium-sized. CDR3 in amino acids: CSAAGLSASYNEQFF. The rearrangement links TRBV29-1 to TRBJ2-1; the D call of TRBD2 rests on TCRdb alone, since no DNA is present to check it. In germline, CDR1 is SQVTM, CDR2 ANQGSEA. The CDR3 loop spans 15 amino acids.

The gene calls are TRBV3-1 and TRBJ1-5; TCRdb selects TRBD1, and the lack of DNA leaves this call unchecked. The CDR3 spans 14 residues. Germline lookup yields CDR1 LGHDT and CDR2 YNNKEL (reference sequence). CDR3 sequence: CASSQDSGNQPQHF.

The gene calls are TRBV20-1 and TRBJ2-1; TCRdb outputs TRBD2, but without DNA this stays unchecked. Germline CDR1 is DFQATT and CDR2 is SNEGSKA (reference sequence). The CDR3 is made up of 16 amino acids. The CDR3 loop is CSKEGLAGYSRNEQFF.

This clonotype ranks as medium-sized (0.01 to 0.1%) in terms of frequency. The chain couples TRBV27 to TRBJ1-5. Germline CDR1 is MNHEY and CDR2 is SMNVEV (reference sequence). The CDR3 extends over 17 amino acids. The CDR3 is CASRPGGGEMWGQPQHF.

V and J are TRBV29-1 and TRBJ2-1. The CDR3 contains 11 residues. Per the germline V gene, CDR1 is SQVTM and CDR2 is ANQGSEA. This CDR3 reads CSVVANPEQFF.

This clonotype is classed as medium-sized (0.01 to 0.1%) by frequency. This rearrangement joins TRBV29-1 to TRBJ1-2. The CDR3 sequence is 14 residues long. CDR1 is SQVTM, CDR2 ANQGSEA, per germline. The CDR3: CSVEDPAEYYGYTF.

This rearrangement joins TRBV29-1 to TRBJ1-2. The V gene's germline CDR1 is SQVTM and CDR2 ANQGSEA. This CDR3 region has 12 residues. CDR3 sequence reads: CSVDGYNYGYTF.